These 29 T cell receptor beta chains were sequenced from one sample in a study of PD-L1 blockade in urothelial cancer. Here immunoSEQ multiplex PCR was the method, and the copy in TCRdb shows in-frame clones only, minus some. The sample has 13,000 to 15,000 clones, around nine tenths seen once. The specimen comprised PBMCs, sampled around atezolizumab (anti-PD-L1) treatment. These receptors were obtained from a man in his sixties or seventies with urothelial cancer.

This sequence joins TRBV5-1 and TRBJ2-3, with unresolved D. The V and J ends lost 0 bases and 4 bases respectively, with 6 bases between them. This CDR3 is built from 13 residues. Germline V gene data show CDR1 as SGHRS and CDR2 as YFSETQ. The CDR3 reads CASSLGGADTQYF. CDR3 in DNA: TGCGCCAGCAGCTTGGGTGGAGCAGATACGCAGTATTTT.

J is TRBJ2-4 and V is TRBV27, with D possibly being TRBD2 (5 bases). Looked up from germline, CDR1 is MNHEY and CDR2 is SMNVEV (reference sequence). V was clipped by 5 bases and J by 5 bases, with 16 bases between them. The CDR3 runs to 15 residues. Here the CDR3 DNA reads TGTGCCAGCAGTCCTTATGCTGCGGGTGAAAACATTCAGTACTTC. Its protein is CASSPYAAGENIQYF.

The gene calls are TRBV4-1 and TRBJ2-5; D is undetermined. V lost 1 base to trimming and J lost 3 bases, with 9 bases between them. Germline CDR1 and CDR2: MGHRA and YSYEKL. CDR3 length: 14 amino acids. In DNA form, the CDR3 reads TGCGCCAGCAGCCAAGCGACTGCCAAAGAGACCCAGTACTTC. It is translated as CASSQATAKETQYF.

The gene calls are TRBV23-1 and TRBJ2-2; possible D gene TRBD1, 5 bases. TRBV23-1 is an ORF for which the function is uncertain. The CDR3 runs 15 residues. Trimming stripped 2 bases from V and 2 bases from J, with 9 bases between. The CDR3 DNA reads as TGCGCCAGCAGTCAAGGACATACTAACACCGGGGAGCTGTTTTTT. Residues: CASSQGHTNTGELFF.

The chain couples TRBV6-4 to TRBJ2-2, with D possibly being TRBD2 (6 bases). The V end lost 0 bases, the J end lost 5 bases, and 13 bases lay between the germline ends. Germline CDR1 and CDR2: MRHNA and SNTAGT. The CDR3 length is 16 residues. CDR3 coding DNA: TGTGCCAGCAGTGACTCTCCTAGCGAAACTACCGGGGAGCTGTTTTTT. This gives the protein CASSDSPSETTGELFF.

This clone was found a few times. In nucleotides, the CDR3 is TGCGCCAGCAGCCAAACTAGCGGGGGGGCCCAAGATACGCAGTATTTT. Protein sequence: CASSQTSGGAQDTQYF. The chain combines TRBV5-1 with TRBJ2-3, with TRBD2 identical over 13 bases. The trim removed 4 bases at V and 5 bases at J, leaving 7 bases unmatched. Germline V gene data show CDR1 as SGHRS and CDR2 as YFSETQ. CDR3 length equals 16 residues.

The sample holds a few counts of this clone. The V and J genes are TRBV2 and TRBJ2-2; 8 positions match TRBD2. With 8 bases clipped from V and 6 bases from J, the junction kept 11 bases outside the gene matches. Germline CDR1 and CDR2: SNHLY and FYNNEI. This CDR3 spans 15 amino acids. CDR3 DNA: TGTGCCAGCGTGGGAGGCGGGGGGTACCCCGGGGAGCTGTTTTTT. Translation: CASVGGGGYPGELFF.

This clone came up a few times. J is TRBJ1-1 and V is TRBV11-3; tentatively, D is TRBD1 (5 bases). Germline CDR1 and CDR2: SGHNT and YENEEA. CDR3 length: 15 amino acids. V shed 7 bases and J shed 3 bases, with 18 bases lying between them. CDR3 protein: CASTLCQGLDTEAFF. The CDR3 nucleotides read TGTGCCAGCACCCTCTGCCAGGGTTTGGACACTGAAGCTTTCTTT.

V is TRBV5-1 and J is TRBJ2-5, with 9 nucleotides matching TRBD1. J was trimmed by 4 bases and V by 4 bases; bases with no gene match: 5. The CDR3 sequence is 14 residues long. Germline assignment: CDR1 SGHRS and CDR2 YFSETQ. The CDR3 is CASSLGQGLETQYF. The CDR3 DNA reads as TGCGCCAGCAGCCTGGGACAGGGCCTAGAGACCCAGTACTTC.

V usage is TRBV5-4 and J usage is TRBJ2-3; D is perhaps TRBD2 (5 bases). Germline V gene sequence: CDR1 SGHNT, CDR2 YYREEE (reference sequence). V shed 4 bases and J shed 2 bases, with 17 bases lying between them. There are 16 residues in the CDR3. CDR3 loop: CASSPLGSGYTDTQYF. The CDR3 coding sequence is TGTGCCAGCAGCCCCCTGGGGAGCGGATACACAGATACGCAGTATTTT.

V and J are TRBV19 and TRBJ2-1; 9 bases fit TRBD1. CDR3 length equals 14 residues. CDR1 is LNHDA and CDR2 is SQIVND in the germline V gene (reference sequence). The V and J ends lost 5 bases and 9 bases, in that order; junction bases with no gene match: 8. CDR3 sequence (DNA): TGTGCCAGTAGTCCGAGACAGGGGGGGAGTGAGCAGTTCTTC. As protein: CASSPRQGGSEQFF.

The genes are TRBV6-5 and TRBJ2-3, with D tentatively TRBD1 (7 bases). With 6 bases removed from V and 3 bases from J, the gap between germline ends came to 13 bases. Germline CDR1 and CDR2: MNHEY and SVGAGI. The CDR3 is 14 residues long. CDR3 nucleotide sequence: TGTGCCAGCAGGCACCCAGGGGGGACAGATACGCAGTATTTT. As protein: CASRHPGGTDTQYF.

J is TRBJ2-1 and V is TRBV2; D might be TRBD2 (6 bases). This CDR3 spans 12 amino acids. V shed 11 bases and J shed 8 bases, with 16 bases lying between them. Germline-derived CDR1 and CDR2 are SNHLY and FYNNEI. In DNA, the CDR3 is TGTGCCCTCCGGGACTTAGGCTATGAGCAGTTCTTC. Encoded protein: CALRDLGYEQFF. Full variable domain (outside the CDR3, taken from reference TRBV2 and TRBJ2-1): EPEVTQTPSHQVTQMGQEVILRCVPISNHLYFYWYRQILGQKVEFLVSFYNNEISEKSEIFDDQFSVERPDGSNFTLKIRSTKLEDSAMYFCALRDLGYEQFFGPGTRLTVL.

J is TRBJ2-1 and V is TRBV4-1, with 12 bases fitting TRBD1. The V gene's germline CDR1 is MGHRA and CDR2 YSYEKL. This CDR3 spans 17 amino acids. V gave up 1 base and J gave up 8 bases; unmatched junction bases: 9. Written as DNA, the CDR3 is TGCGCCAGCAGCCAAGTAAGGGGGGACAGGGGGCGCGATGAGCAGTTCTTC. This codes for CASSQVRGDRGRDEQFF.

In its sample, this clone was seen once. V and J are TRBV2 and TRBJ2-1; TRBD1 matches 7 bases. CDR1 is SNHLY, CDR2 FYNNEI, per germline. V was pared by 5 bases and J by 4 bases, with 2 bases of the junction left unmatched. This CDR3 contains 13 residues. The CDR3 region is CASSIQGYNEQFF. The CDR3 DNA follows: TGTGCCAGCAGTATACAGGGGTACAATGAGCAGTTCTTC.

V usage is TRBV4-1 and J usage is TRBJ2-2; a possible D gene is TRBD1 (6 bases). Trimming stripped 4 bases from V and 4 bases from J, with 19 bases between. The CDR3 consists of 17 residues. The germline gives CDR1 MGHRA, CDR2 YSYEKL. This CDR3 reads CASSPNPGQYITGELFF. The CDR3 coding sequence is TGCGCCAGCAGCCCCAACCCGGGACAATATATCACCGGGGAGCTGTTTTTT.

The gene calls are TRBV7-9 and TRBJ2-1, with 11 bases matching TRBD2. This CDR3 comprises 15 residues. The junction had 3 bases not matched to a gene; V was cut back by 3 bases and J by 5 bases. Germline CDR1 is SEHNR and CDR2 is FQNEAQ (reference sequence). CDR3 sequence (DNA): TGTGCCAGCAGCTTCGGACTAGCGGGCGACAATGAGCAGTTCTTC. Translating gives CASSFGLAGDNEQFF.

V and J are TRBV5-1 and TRBJ2-2; the match to TRBD1 covers 9 bases. Germline CDR1 SGHRS, CDR2 YFSETQ. Trimming cost V 4 bases and J 5 bases; bases outside gene matches: 9. The CDR3 is 16 amino acids. The CDR3 sequence is CASSEGTGLWTGELFF. Written as DNA, the CDR3 is TGCGCCAGCAGCGAAGGGACAGGGTTGTGGACCGGGGAGCTGTTTTTT.

This clone has a single count. This CDR3 is CASSPSGDSPLHF. The DNA of the CDR3 is TGTGCCAGCTCACCCTCAGGGGACTCACCCCTCCACTTT. The chain links TRBV18 to TRBJ1-6; weak D call: TRBD1 (6 bases). The CDR3 contains 13 residues. Germline V gene sequence: CDR1 KGHSH, CDR2 LQKENI. V lost 3 bases and J 10 bases, leaving 10 bases between the germline ends.

V usage is TRBV2 and J usage is TRBJ2-7; D might be TRBD1 (6 bases). Germline V lookup: CDR1 SNHLY, CDR2 FYNNEI. V lost 6 bases and J 2 bases, leaving 8 bases between the germline ends. The CDR3 contains 12 residues. CDR3 protein: CASRDRAYEQYF. In DNA form, the CDR3 reads TGTGCCAGCAGGGACAGAGCCTACGAGCAGTACTTC.

The V gene is TRBV6-5, the J gene TRBJ2-6, with no clear D. The ends were cut back, 6 bases at V and 2 bases at J, with 11 bases in the middle. The CDR3 contains 15 residues. CDR1 MNHEY and CDR2 SVGAGI come from the germline V gene. CDR3: CASSRDMTGANVLTF. Written as DNA, the CDR3 is TGTGCCAGCAGCCGCGACATGACTGGGGCCAACGTCCTGACTTTC.

In regard to this clone: Just one base apart from a much larger clone, this may be a read error. The genes are TRBV30 and TRBJ1-4; D is possibly TRBD1 (5 bases). The CDR3 length is 13 residues. Germline CDR1 is GTSNPN and CDR2 is SVGIG (reference sequence). The CDR3 nucleotides read TGTGCCCGGAGTCCCAGGGAGGGAGAAAAACTGTTTTTT. This translates into CARSPREGEKLFF.

This chain links TRBV15 with TRBJ2-7, with 9 bases identical to TRBD1. CDR1 LNHNV and CDR2 YYDKDF come from the germline V gene (reference sequence). Trimming at V came to 3 bases and at J to 3 bases, leaving 9 bases not matched to a gene. The CDR3 loop spans 16 amino acids. This chain's CDR3 is CATSSGQGKTHYEQYF. The CDR3 DNA reads as TGTGCCACCAGCAGCGGACAGGGGAAAACCCACTACGAGCAGTACTTC.

This chain joins TRBV6-5 and TRBJ2-1, with 9 bases identical to TRBD1. V shed 0 bases and J 8 bases; nucleotides not matched to a gene: 8. The CDR3 loop spans 16 amino acids. CDR1 and CDR2 from the germline V gene are MNHEY and SVGAGI. The CDR3 DNA reads as TGTGCCAGCAGTTACTCGGTACAGGGGGCTACTGATGAGCAGTTCTTC. This sequence encodes CASSYSVQGATDEQFF.

V is TRBV29-1 and J is TRBJ2-2; 7 nucleotides line up with TRBD2. The J segment lost 1 base and the V segment lost 0 bases, leaving 5 bases of the junction unmatched. The CDR3 consists of 16 residues. CDR1 is SQVTM and CDR2 is ANQGSEA in the germline V gene. Here the CDR3 DNA reads TGCAGCGTTGAAGAAGCGCAGCGGGGGAACACCGGGGAGCTGTTTTTT. This encodes CSVEEAQRGNTGELFF.

This chain uses TRBV5-1 with TRBJ2-5, with 11 nucleotides matching TRBD2. V lost 1 base, J lost 5 bases, and 13 bases stayed unmatched. Germline assignment: CDR1 SGHRS and CDR2 YFSETQ. This CDR3 spans 18 amino acids. The CDR3 coding sequence is TGCGCCAGCAGCTTGATCCCCAATAGCGGGGGGGCCTTGGAGACCCAGTACTTC. Translation gives CASSLIPNSGGALETQYF.

The V gene is TRBV9, the J gene TRBJ2-7, with D possibly TRBD1 on 6 matching bases. Trimming took 2 bases from V and 7 from J, leaving 13 bases between them. CDR1 is SGDLS, CDR2 YYNGEE, per germline. CDR3 length equals 13 residues. The CDR3 bases are TGTGCCAGCAGCGTCAACACAGGGTGGGAGCAGTACTTC. This codes for CASSVNTGWEQYF.

The rearrangement links TRBV6-1 to TRBJ1-5; TRBD1 might be the D (5 bases). V was cut by 9 bases and J by 8 bases, with 14 bases left in between. Per germline, CDR1 MNHNS and CDR2 SASEGT. There are 12 residues in the CDR3. CDR3 DNA: TGTGCCAGTGGCGGGGGGTGGGAGCCCCAGCATTTT. Translated: CASGGGWEPQHF.

This chain joins TRBV28 and TRBJ2-3; a possible D gene is TRBD2 (5 bases). Trimming took 7 bases from V and 6 from J, leaving 17 bases between them. The germline V gene encodes CDR1 MDHEN and CDR2 SYDVKM. The CDR3 has 14 amino acids. This CDR3 reads CASMAGPGWDTQYF. The CDR3 DNA is TGTGCCAGCATGGCGGGCCCGGGGTGGGATACGCAGTATTTT.